The 2 T cell receptor beta chains presented below share a single source sample, sequenced in a study of blood T cell repertoires in COVID-19. Method: immunoSEQ multiplex PCR; TCRdb's copy keeps in-frame clones and lacks some. The table records about 210,000 clones, around 88% of them present only once. Sequences were obtained from PBMCs or T cells enriched from blood (not recorded which). The origin of the receptors is a woman in her forties with acute COVID-19.

Regarding this clone: This same CDR3 is encoded by further DNA sequences in the sample. The chain employs TRBV9 and TRBJ2-5; no reliable D call. Trimming stripped 3 bases from V and 5 bases from J, with 8 bases between. The CDR3 length is 12 residues. Germline values: CDR1 SGDLS, CDR2 YYNGEE. CDR3 sequence: CASSGSGETQYF. Here the CDR3 DNA reads TGTGCCAGCAGCGGGAGTGGCGAGACCCAGTACTTC.

The chain links TRBV7-2 to TRBJ2-7; 7 bases agree with TRBD2. This CDR3 comprises 14 residues. The J segment lost 7 bases and the V segment lost 2 bases, leaving 8 bases of the junction unmatched. CDR1 is SGHTA, CDR2 FQGNSA, per germline. CDR3 amino acids: CASSLSLAAGEQYF. In nucleotides, the CDR3 is TGTGCCAGCAGCTTAAGTCTAGCGGCGGGGGAGCAGTACTTC.